This T cell receptor beta chain originates from a study of T-cell memory formation after mild COVID-19. Broader study findings: Shrinking CD4+ clones resided mostly in CM and EM, and CD8+ ones in EMRA. The study found balanced CD4/CD8 in clones contracting day 15 to 85 and a CD4+ lean in later expanders.

V was trimmed by 5 bases and J by 8 bases, leaving 7 bases between them. Germline V gene sequence: CDR1 SGHDN, CDR2 FVKESK. This CDR3 has 11 residues. This clonotype was counted only a few times. As yet, its antigen is unknown. Constant-segment-primed 5'RACE gave TCR alpha and TCR beta cDNA libraries with sample barcodes and UMIs. TCRdb reanalysed the 5' RACE reads using MiXCR and keeps one entry per CDR3 protein. Among about 110,000 distinct CDR3 sequences listed, roughly 12% were seen once. The source of this sequence is an adult woman who had mild COVID-19 (a few samples of this study predate the infection). Cell type and time point are not known. The chain couples TRBV14 to TRBJ2-1; D is ambiguous. The sample consisted of PBMCs or a T cell subset sorted from them (not recorded which). Here the CDR3 reads CASSLTHEQFF. The CDR3 coding sequence is TGTGCCAGCAGCTTAACCCATGAGCAGTTCTTC.